A selection of T cell receptor beta chains follows, all from one sample in a study of spatial heterogeneity in lung cancer. TCRdb re-analysed the 5' RACE reads in MiXCR, keeping a single row per CDR3 protein. The sample contains fewer than 150,000 distinct CDR3 sequences, 11% of which appear only once. Material: PBMCs, obtained at follow-up. Every receptor here comes from a female donor with early-stage non-small cell lung cancer. Each CDR3 is given with its conserved first and last residue. Each record gives: CDR3 length, V gene, D gene, clone size, J gene, CDR3 DNA, CDR3 protein. D genes are given only for firm matches. Size tells how often a clone was seen (once, few, many) or the class of an expanded clone, and some rows leave it out.

14	TRBV9	TRBD2	many	TRBJ2-3	TGTGCCAGCAGCGTAGCACTAGCGGGAGATACGCAGTATTTT	CASSVALAGDTQYF
14	TRBV6-1	TRBD1	once	TRBJ1-2	TGTGCCAACAGTCCCGCCAGGGGGTCGCGTGGCTACACCTTC	CANSPARGSRGYTF
13	TRBV7-9	.	.	TRBJ1-6	TGTGCCAGCAGCATTCAGGGGAATTCACCCCTCCACTTT	CASSIQGNSPLHF
13	TRBV28	TRBD1	few	TRBJ1-1	TGTGCCAGCAGTGGGACAGGACGCACTGAAGCTTTCTTT	CASSGTGRTEAFF
15	TRBV12-3/TRBV12-4	.	many	TRBJ1-5	TGTGCCAGCAGTTTAGCCCTCAAGCGCAATCAGCCCCAGCATTTT	CASSLALKRNQPQHF
15	TRBV5-1	TRBD1	.	TRBJ2-2	TGCGCCAGCAGCTGGGACAGGTCGGGCACCGGGGAGCTGTTTTTT	CASSWDRSGTGELFF
15	TRBV14	.	.	TRBJ2-3	TGTGCCAGCAGCCAAGCCCAGGGAACAACAGATACGCAGTATTTT	CASSQAQGTTDTQYF
16	TRBV5-1	TRBD1	few	TRBJ1-2	TGCGCCAGCAGGATAAACCTAGACAGGGCCATCTATGGCTACACCTTC	CASRINLDRAIYGYTF
14	TRBV10-3	.	many	TRBJ2-2	TGTGCCATCGGTACTTCTAGCCGTACCGGGGAGCTGTTTTTT	CAIGTSSRTGELFF
14	TRBV12-3/TRBV12-4	.	many	TRBJ2-3	TGTGCCAGCAGTTTACAGGACGGTCTGTCGACGCAGTATTTT	CASSLQDGLSTQYF
15	TRBV9	TRBD1	many	TRBJ2-5	TGTGCCAGCAGCCCGGACAGGGGGCCTTTGGAGACCCAGTACTTC	CASSPDRGPLETQYF
14	TRBV7-9	.	.	TRBJ1-1	TGTGCCAGCAGCCAGAGGACAGCGAACACTGAAGCTTTCTTT	CASSQRTANTEAFF
15	TRBV4-1	TRBD2	.	TRBJ2-7	TGCGCCAGCAGCCAAGTTCCGGGACTAGCCCAGATCACGTACTTC	CASSQVPGLAQITYF
11	TRBV29-1	.	.	TRBJ1-1	TGCAGCGTTGATGCAGTGCCTGAAGCTTTCTTT	CSVDAVPEAFF
14	TRBV27	TRBD1	.	TRBJ1-5	TGTGCCAGCAGTCCCGGACAGGGAGATCAGCCCCAGCATTTT	CASSPGQGDQPQHF
15	TRBV10-3	.	many	TRBJ2-7	TGTGCCATCACCGAGAGCCTAGCTTCTTACTACGAGCAGTACTTC	CAITESLASYYEQYF
16	TRBV6-5	.	.	TRBJ1-6	TGTGCCAGCAGTTACCGCTCATCGTCATATAATTCACCCCTCCACTTT	CASSYRSSSYNSPLHF
16	TRBV28	.	few	TRBJ2-1	TGTGCCAGCAGTAAAATCAGGGGGGGCCTCTGGAATGAGCAGTTCTTC	CASSKIRGGLWNEQFF
13	TRBV5-4	.	many	TRBJ2-5	TGTGCCAGCAATATTGGACAGCAAGAGACCCAGTACTTC	CASNIGQQETQYF
17	TRBV7-9	TRBD1	few	TRBJ2-5	TGTGCCAGCAGCCTTCTGGACAGGGGGCATCGTGAGGAGACCCAGTACTTC	CASSLLDRGHREETQYF
13	TRBV30	.	many	TRBJ1-1	TGTGCCTGGAGCGCAGGGTTCGTCACTGAAGCTTTCTTT	CAWSAGFVTEAFF
13	TRBV2	.	.	TRBJ2-1	TGTGCCAGCACCTTGAAGAGGGGGAGTGAGCAGTTCTTC	CASTLKRGSEQFF
15	TRBV5-1	.	few	TRBJ2-5	TGCGCCAGCAGCTTGTCAGGGGCACACCAAGAGACCCAGTACTTC	CASSLSGAHQETQYF
13	TRBV20-1	.	few	TRBJ1-5	TGCAGTGCTCTCCCCCCGAACAATCAGCCCCAGCATTTT	CSALPPNNQPQHF
14	TRBV12-3/TRBV12-4	.	.	TRBJ2-3	TGTGCCAGCAGCCGCGCCGCGCGCACAGATACGCAGTATTTT	CASSRAARTDTQYF
14	TRBV28	.	.	TRBJ2-7	TGTGCCAGCAGTCGTTACCCGGGACACACCGAGCAGTACTTC	CASSRYPGHTEQYF
16	TRBV3-1	.	many	TRBJ1-1	TGTGCCAGCAGCTTCTTCCCCACAGGGAGGAACACTGAAGCTTTCTTT	CASSFFPTGRNTEAFF
13	TRBV6-5	TRBD1	few	TRBJ2-3	TGTGCCAGCAGAGGGACAGGGAAAGATACGCAGTATTTT	CASRGTGKDTQYF
15	TRBV7-9	.	few	TRBJ1-2	TGTGCCAGCGTCTTATCACAGGGAATGTGGGATGGCTACACCTTC	CASVLSQGMWDGYTF
14	TRBV5-4	TRBD2	.	TRBJ2-3	TGTGCCAGCAGCAACGGGAGGGCCACAGATACGCAGTATTTT	CASSNGRATDTQYF
16	TRBV27	TRBD1	.	TRBJ2-7	TGTGCCAGCAAACCTTTGTGGGACAGAGAAACCTACGAGCAGTACTTC	CASKPLWDRETYEQYF
13	TRBV5-1	.	few	TRBJ1-1	TGCGCCAGCAGATTTGAAGCGAACACTGAAGCTTTCTTT	CASRFEANTEAFF
12	TRBV29-1	.	few	TRBJ2-1	TGCAGCGTTTCCAGGGGAAGCAATGAGCAGTTCTTC	CSVSRGSNEQFF
16	TRBV6-2/TRBV6-3	TRBD2	.	TRBJ2-7	TGTGCCAGCAGTTACCTCCGGACTAGCGGGACCTACGAGCAGTACTTC	CASSYLRTSGTYEQYF
16	TRBV5-1	TRBD2	few	TRBJ2-5	TGCGCCAGCAGCTCCTCTAGAGCGGGAGGTCTTGAGACCCAGTACTTC	CASSSSRAGGLETQYF
16	TRBV20-1	.	many	TRBJ2-1	TGCAGTGCTAGAGGCCCCAGGCTAGCGTTTATGGATGAGCAGTTCTTC	CSARGPRLAFMDEQFF
16	TRBV20-1	TRBD2	few	TRBJ2-7	TGCAGTGCTAGTAGCGGGACTACTAGCGGGCCTTACGAGCAGTACTTC	CSASSGTTSGPYEQYF
17	TRBV7-9	TRBD2	.	TRBJ2-3	TGTGCCAGCAGCGAGACCGGGACTAGCGGGATCTCAGATACGCAGTATTTT	CASSETGTSGISDTQYF
14	TRBV12-3/TRBV12-4	.	.	TRBJ2-1	TGTGCCAGCAGTTTAACGGACCCGGGACCAGAGCAGTTCTTC	CASSLTDPGPEQFF
15	TRBV29-1	TRBD2	.	TRBJ2-1	TGCAGCGTTGATACCGGACTAGCGGTACACAATGAGCAGTTCTTC	CSVDTGLAVHNEQFF
13	TRBV2	.	many	TRBJ2-7	TGTGCCAGCTCCCTCCGGGGTAACTACGAGCAGTACTTC	CASSLRGNYEQYF
17	TRBV5-6	TRBD2	.	TRBJ2-7	TGTGCCAGCAGCTTGGGGTTCGCAGCGGGGGCCATTCACGAGCAGTACTTC	CASSLGFAAGAIHEQYF
15	TRBV18	TRBD1	.	TRBJ1-6	TGTGCCAGCTCAACCACTCAGGGGGATAATTCACCCCTCCACTTT	CASSTTQGDNSPLHF